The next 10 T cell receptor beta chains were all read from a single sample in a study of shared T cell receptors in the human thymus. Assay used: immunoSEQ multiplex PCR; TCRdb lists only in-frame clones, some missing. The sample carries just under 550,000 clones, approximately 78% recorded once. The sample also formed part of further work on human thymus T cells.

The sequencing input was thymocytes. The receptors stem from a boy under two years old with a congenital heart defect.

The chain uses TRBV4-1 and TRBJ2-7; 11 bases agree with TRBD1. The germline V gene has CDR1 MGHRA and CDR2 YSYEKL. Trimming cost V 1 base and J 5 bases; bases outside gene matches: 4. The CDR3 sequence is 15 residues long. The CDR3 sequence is CASSQVGDRGDEQYF. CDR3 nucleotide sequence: TGCGCCAGCAGCCAAGTTGGGGACAGGGGGGACGAGCAGTACTTC.

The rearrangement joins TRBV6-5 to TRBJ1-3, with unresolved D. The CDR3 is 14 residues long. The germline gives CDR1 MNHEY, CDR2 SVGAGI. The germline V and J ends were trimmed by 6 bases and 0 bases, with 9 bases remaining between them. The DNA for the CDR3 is TGTGCCAGCAGACGACACCCCTCTGGAAACACCATATATTTT. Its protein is CASRRHPSGNTIYF.

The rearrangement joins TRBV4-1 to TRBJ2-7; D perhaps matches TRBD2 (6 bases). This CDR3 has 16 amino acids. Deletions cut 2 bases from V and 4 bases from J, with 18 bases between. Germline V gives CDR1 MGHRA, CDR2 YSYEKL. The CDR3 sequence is CASSQLPFRELYEQYF. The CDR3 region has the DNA TGCGCCAGCAGCCAACTTCCCTTCCGGGAGCTTTACGAGCAGTACTTC.

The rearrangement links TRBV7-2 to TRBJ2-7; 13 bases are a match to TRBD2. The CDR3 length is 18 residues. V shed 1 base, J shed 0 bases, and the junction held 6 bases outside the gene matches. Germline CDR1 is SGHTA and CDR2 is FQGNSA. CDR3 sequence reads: CASSLVPWTSGSSYEQYF. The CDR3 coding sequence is TGTGCCAGCAGCTTAGTTCCCTGGACTAGCGGGAGCTCCTACGAGCAGTACTTC.

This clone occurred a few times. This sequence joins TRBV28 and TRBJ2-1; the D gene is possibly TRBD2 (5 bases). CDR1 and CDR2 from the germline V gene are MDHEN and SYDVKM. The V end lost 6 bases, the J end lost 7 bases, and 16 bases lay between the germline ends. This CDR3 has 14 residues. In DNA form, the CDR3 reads TGTGCCAGCAGCCCTATTGGAGGAGAGAATGAGCAGTTCTTC. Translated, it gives CASSPIGGENEQFF.

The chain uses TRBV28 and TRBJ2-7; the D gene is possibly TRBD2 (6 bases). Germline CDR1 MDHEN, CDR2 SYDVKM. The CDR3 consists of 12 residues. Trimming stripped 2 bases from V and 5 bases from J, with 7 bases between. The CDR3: CASSLRGNEQYF. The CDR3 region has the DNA TGTGCCAGCAGTTTACGGGGGAACGAGCAGTACTTC.

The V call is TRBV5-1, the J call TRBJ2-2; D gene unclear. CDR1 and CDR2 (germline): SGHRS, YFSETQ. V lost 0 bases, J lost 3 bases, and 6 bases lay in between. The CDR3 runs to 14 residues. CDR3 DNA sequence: TGCGCCAGCAGCTTGGACCGAGACACCGGGGAGCTGTTTTTT. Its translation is CASSLDRDTGELFF. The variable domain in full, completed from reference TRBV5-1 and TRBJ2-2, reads KAGVTQTPRYLIKTRGQQVTLSCSPISGHRSVSWYQQTPGQGLQFLFEYFSETQRNKGNFPGRFSGRQFSNSRSEMNVSTLELGDSALYLCASSLDRDTGELFFGEGSRLTVL.

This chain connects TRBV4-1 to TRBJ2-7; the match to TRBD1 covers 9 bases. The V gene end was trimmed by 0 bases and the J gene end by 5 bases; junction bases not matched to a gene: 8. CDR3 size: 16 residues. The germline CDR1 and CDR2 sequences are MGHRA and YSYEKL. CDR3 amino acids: CASSQDQNGTGNEQYF. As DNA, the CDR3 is TGCGCCAGCAGCCAAGATCAAAACGGGACAGGGAACGAGCAGTACTTC.

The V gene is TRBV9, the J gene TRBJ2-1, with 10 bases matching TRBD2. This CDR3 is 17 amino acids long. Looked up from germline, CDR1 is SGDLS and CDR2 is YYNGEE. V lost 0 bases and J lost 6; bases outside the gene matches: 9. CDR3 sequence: CASSVVASGSERNEQFF. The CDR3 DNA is TGTGCCAGCAGCGTAGTGGCTAGCGGGAGTGAGCGCAATGAGCAGTTCTTC.

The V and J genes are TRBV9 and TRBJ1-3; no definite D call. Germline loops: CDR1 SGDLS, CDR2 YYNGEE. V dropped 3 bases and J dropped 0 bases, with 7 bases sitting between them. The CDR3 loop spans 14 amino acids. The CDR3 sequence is CASSAPTSGNTIYF. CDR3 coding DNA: TGTGCCAGCAGCGCTCCTACCTCTGGAAACACCATATATTTT.